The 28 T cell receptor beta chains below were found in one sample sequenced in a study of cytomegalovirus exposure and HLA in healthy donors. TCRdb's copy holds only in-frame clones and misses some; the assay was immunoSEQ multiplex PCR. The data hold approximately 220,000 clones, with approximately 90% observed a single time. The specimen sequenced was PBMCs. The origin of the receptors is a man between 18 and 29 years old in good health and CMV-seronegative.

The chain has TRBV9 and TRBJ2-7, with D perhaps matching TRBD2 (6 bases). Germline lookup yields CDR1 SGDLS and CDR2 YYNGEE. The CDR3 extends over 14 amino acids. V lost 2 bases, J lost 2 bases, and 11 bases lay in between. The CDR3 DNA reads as TGTGCCAGCAGCGTGGGGGGTGGCCCCTACGAGCAGTACTTC. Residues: CASSVGGGPYEQYF.

The CDR3 loop is CASNPRTGAGNTEAFF. DNA of the CDR3: TGTGCCAGTAATCCTAGGACAGGAGCGGGGAACACTGAAGCTTTCTTT. The chain links TRBV19 to TRBJ1-1; 7 bases fit TRBD1. The germline gives CDR1 LNHDA, CDR2 SQIVND (reference sequence). The CDR3 length is 16 residues. The V and J ends lost 7 bases and 1 base, in that order; junction bases with no gene match: 12. The entire variable domain, with the rest obtained from reference TRBV19 and TRBJ1-1, is as follows: DGGITQSPKYLFRKEGQNVTLSCEQNLNHDAMYWYRQDPGQGLRLIYYSQIVNDFQKGDIAEGYSVSREKKESFPLTVTSAQKNPTAFYLCASNPRTGAGNTEAFFGQGTRLTVV.

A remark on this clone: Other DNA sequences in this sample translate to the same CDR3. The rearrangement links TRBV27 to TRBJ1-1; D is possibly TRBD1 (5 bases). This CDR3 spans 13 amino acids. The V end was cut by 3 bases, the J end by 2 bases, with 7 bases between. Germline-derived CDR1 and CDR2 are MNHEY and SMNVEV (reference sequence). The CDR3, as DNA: TGTGCCAGCAGTTTTAGGGGAAACACTGAAGCTTTCTTT. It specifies CASSFRGNTEAFF.

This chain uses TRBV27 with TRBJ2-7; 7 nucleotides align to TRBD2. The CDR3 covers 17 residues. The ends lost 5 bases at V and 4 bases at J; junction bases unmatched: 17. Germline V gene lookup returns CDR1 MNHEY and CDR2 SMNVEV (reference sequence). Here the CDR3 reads CASSKKTSPNLLYEQYF. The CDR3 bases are TGTGCCAGCAGTAAGAAGACTAGCCCCAACCTTCTATACGAGCAGTACTTC.

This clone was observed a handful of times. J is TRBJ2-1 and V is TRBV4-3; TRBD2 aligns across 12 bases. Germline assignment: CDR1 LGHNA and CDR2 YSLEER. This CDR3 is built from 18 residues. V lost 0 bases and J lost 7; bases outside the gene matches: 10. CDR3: CASSQDSSGGAGGNEQFF. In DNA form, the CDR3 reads TGCGCCAGCAGCCAAGATTCTAGCGGGGGGGCTGGAGGGAATGAGCAGTTCTTC.

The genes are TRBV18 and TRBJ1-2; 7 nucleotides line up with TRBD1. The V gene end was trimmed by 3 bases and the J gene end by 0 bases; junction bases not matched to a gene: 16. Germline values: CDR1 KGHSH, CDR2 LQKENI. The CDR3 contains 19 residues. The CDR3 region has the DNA TGTGCCAGCTCACCGTATAAGACCGGGACAGCGATAACTAACTATGGCTACACCTTC. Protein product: CASSPYKTGTAITNYGYTF.

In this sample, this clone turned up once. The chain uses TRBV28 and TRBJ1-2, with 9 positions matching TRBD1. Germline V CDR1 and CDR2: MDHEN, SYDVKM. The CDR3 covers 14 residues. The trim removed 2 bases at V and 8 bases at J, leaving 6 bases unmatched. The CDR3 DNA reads TGTGCCAGCAGTTTAGGGACAGGGCGGGAGGGCTACACCTTC. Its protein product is CASSLGTGREGYTF.

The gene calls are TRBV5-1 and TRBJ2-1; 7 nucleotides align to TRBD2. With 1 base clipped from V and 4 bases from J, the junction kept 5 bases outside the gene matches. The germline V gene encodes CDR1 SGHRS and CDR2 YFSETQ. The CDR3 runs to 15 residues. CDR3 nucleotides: TGCGCCAGCAGCTTGCGGCTAGCGGAGTACAATGAGCAGTTCTTC. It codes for CASSLRLAEYNEQFF.

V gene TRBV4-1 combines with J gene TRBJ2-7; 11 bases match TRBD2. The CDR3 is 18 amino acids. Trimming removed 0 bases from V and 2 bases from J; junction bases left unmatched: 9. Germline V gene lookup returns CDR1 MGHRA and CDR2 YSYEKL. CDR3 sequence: CASSQDRNSGGGTYEQYF. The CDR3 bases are TGCGCCAGCAGCCAAGATCGGAATAGCGGGGGGGGGACCTACGAGCAGTACTTC.

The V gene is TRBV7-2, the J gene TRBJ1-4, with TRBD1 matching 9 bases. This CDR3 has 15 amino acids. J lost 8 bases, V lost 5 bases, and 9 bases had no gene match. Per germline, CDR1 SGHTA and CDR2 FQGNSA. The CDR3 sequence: CASSPTGQGNEKLFF. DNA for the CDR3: TGTGCCAGCAGCCCAACTGGACAGGGGAACGAAAAACTGTTTTTT.

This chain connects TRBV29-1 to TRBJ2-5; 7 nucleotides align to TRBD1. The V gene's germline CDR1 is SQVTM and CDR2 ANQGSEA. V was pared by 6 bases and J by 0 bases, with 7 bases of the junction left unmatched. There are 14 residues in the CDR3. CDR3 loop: CSVSGQINQETQYF. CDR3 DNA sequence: TGCAGCGTGTCGGGACAGATAAACCAAGAGACCCAGTACTTC. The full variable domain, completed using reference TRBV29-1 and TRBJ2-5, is SAVISQKPSRDICQRGTSLTIQCQVDSQVTMMFWYRQQPGQSLTLIATANQGSEATYESGFVIDKFPISRPNLTFSTLTVSNMSPEDSSIYLCSVSGQINQETQYFGPGTRLLVL.

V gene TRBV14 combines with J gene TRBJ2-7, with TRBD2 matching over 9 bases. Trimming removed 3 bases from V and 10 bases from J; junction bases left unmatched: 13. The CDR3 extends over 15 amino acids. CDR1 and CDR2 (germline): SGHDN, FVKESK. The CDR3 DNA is TGTGCCAGCAGCCATCTAGCGGGACGAAGTTCGAGACAGTACTTC. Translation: CASSHLAGRSSRQYF.

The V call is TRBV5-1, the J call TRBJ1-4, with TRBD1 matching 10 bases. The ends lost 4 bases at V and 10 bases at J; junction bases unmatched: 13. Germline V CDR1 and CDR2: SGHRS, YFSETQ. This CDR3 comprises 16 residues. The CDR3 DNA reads TGCGCCAGCAGCGCAACCGGGGACAGGGGTGTAGGAAAACTGTTTTTT. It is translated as CASSATGDRGVGKLFF. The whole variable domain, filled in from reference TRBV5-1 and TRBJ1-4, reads KAGVTQTPRYLIKTRGQQVTLSCSPISGHRSVSWYQQTPGQGLQFLFEYFSETQRNKGNFPGRFSGRQFSNSRSEMNVSTLELGDSALYLCASSATGDRGVGKLFFGSGTQLSVL.

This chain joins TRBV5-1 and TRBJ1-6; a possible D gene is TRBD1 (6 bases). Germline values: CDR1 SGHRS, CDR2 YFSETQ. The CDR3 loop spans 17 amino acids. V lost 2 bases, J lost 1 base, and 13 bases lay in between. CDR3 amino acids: CASSFKQGESYNSPLHF. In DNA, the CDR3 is TGCGCCAGCAGCTTCAAACAGGGAGAATCCTATAATTCACCCCTCCACTTT.

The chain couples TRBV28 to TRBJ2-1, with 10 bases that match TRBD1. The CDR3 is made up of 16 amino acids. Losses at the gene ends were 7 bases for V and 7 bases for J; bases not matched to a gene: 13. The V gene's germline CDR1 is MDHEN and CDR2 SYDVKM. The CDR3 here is CASNQAGTGVENEQFF. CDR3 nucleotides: TGTGCCAGCAACCAAGCCGGGACAGGGGTCGAGAATGAGCAGTTCTTC.

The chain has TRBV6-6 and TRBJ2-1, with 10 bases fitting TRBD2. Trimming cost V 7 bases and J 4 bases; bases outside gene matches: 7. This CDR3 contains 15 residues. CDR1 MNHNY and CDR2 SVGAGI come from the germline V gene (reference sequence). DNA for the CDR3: TGTGCCAGCACCCTTGGACTAGCGGCATACAATGAGCAGTTCTTC. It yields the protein CASTLGLAAYNEQFF.

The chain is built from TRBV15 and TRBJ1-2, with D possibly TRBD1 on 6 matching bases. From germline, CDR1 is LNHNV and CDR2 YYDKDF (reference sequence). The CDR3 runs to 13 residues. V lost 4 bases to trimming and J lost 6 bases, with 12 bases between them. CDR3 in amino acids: CATSMTGEDGYTF. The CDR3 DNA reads TGTGCCACCAGCATGACAGGTGAAGATGGCTACACCTTC.

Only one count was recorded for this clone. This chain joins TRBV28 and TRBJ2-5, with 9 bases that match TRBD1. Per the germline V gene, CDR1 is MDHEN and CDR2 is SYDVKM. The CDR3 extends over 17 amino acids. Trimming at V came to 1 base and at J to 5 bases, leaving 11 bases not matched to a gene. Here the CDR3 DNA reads TGTGCCAGCAGTTTATTCAAAACCGGGACAGGGAGGGAGACCCAGTACTTC. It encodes CASSLFKTGTGRETQYF.

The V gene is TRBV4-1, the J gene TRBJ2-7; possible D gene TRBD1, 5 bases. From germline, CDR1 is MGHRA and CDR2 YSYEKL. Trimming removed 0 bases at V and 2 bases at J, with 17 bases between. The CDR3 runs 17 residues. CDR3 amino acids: CASSQDPLGLDPYEQYF. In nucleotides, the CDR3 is TGCGCCAGCAGCCAAGATCCACTGGGGCTTGACCCCTACGAGCAGTACTTC.

CDR3 DNA: TGTGCCTGGAGCCGTGACAGGGGCTTTACTGAAGCTTTCTTT. It encodes CAWSRDRGFTEAFF. This chain joins TRBV30 and TRBJ1-1; 8 bases align to TRBD1. Germline CDR1 and CDR2: GTSNPN and SVGIG (reference sequence). The CDR3 spans 14 residues. J lost 5 bases, V lost 3 bases, and 8 bases had no gene match.

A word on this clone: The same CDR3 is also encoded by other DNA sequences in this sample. The CDR3 spells CASSLRTGRDEQYF. The CDR3, as DNA: TGTGCCAGCAGTCTAAGGACAGGGAGGGACGAGCAGTACTTC. The chain employs TRBV27 and TRBJ2-7; D is perhaps TRBD1 (8 bases). This CDR3 spans 14 amino acids. CDR1 is MNHEY and CDR2 is SMNVEV in the germline V gene (reference sequence). V gave up 5 bases and J gave up 5 bases, with 16 bases separating them.

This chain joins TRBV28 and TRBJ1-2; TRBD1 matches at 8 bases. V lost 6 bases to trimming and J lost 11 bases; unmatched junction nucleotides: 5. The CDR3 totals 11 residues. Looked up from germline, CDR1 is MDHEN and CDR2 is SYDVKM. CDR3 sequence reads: CASRVQGGYTF. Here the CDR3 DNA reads TGTGCCAGCAGGGTACAGGGGGGGTACACCTTC.

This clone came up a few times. CDR3 protein: CASSLIGLGRNGYEQYF. The CDR3 DNA reads as TGTGCCAGCTCCTTAATCGGACTAGGTAGAAATGGGTACGAGCAGTACTTC. The chain couples TRBV11-2 to TRBJ2-7; 7 nucleotides match TRBD2. Trimming removed 8 bases from V and 4 bases from J; junction bases left unmatched: 20. Germline V gene sequence: CDR1 SGHAT, CDR2 FQNNGV. The CDR3 loop spans 17 amino acids.

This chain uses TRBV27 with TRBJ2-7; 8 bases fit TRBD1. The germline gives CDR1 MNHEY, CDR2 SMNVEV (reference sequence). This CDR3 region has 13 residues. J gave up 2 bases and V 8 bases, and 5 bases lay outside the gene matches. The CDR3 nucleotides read TGTGCCAGCCGGCGACAGGGGACCTACGAGCAGTACTTC. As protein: CASRRQGTYEQYF.

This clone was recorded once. The CDR3 DNA reads TGTGCCAGCAGCTTAGCCTACGGGGGAGGCGTGCAGTACTTC. This sequence encodes CASSLAYGGGVQYF. The chain employs TRBV7-2 and TRBJ2-7; D might be TRBD2 (6 bases). V was shortened by 0 bases and J by 9 bases, with 15 bases between the two germline ends. The germline V gene has CDR1 SGHTA and CDR2 FQGNSA. The CDR3 consists of 14 residues.

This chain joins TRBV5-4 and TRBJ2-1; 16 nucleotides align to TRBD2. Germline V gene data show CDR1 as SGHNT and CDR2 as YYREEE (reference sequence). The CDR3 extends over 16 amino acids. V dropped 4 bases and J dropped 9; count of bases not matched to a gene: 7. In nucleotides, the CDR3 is TGTGCCAGCAGCCCGGGGACTAGCGGGAGGGGGGGTGAGCAGTTCTTC. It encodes CASSPGTSGRGGEQFF.

The CDR3 protein is CASSVGGQGSYEQYF. The CDR3 nucleotides are TGTGCCAGCAGCGTAGGAGGACAGGGTTCCTACGAGCAGTACTTC. This chain connects TRBV9 to TRBJ2-7, with TRBD1 matching over 8 bases. Germline V gene lookup returns CDR1 SGDLS and CDR2 YYNGEE. The CDR3 has 15 residues. Trimming cost V 0 bases and J 1 base; bases outside gene matches: 3.

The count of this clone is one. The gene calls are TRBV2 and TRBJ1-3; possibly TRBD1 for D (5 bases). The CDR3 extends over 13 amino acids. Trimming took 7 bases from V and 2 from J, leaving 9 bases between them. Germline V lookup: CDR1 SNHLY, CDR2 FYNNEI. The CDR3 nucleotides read TGTGCCAGCATCCGGGGGACTGGAAACACCATATATTTT. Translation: CASIRGTGNTIYF.